The clone carrying this TCR beta chain turned up a few times. The sample is drawn from a study of T-cell reconstitution after alpha-beta-depleted transplantation in children. The CDR3 covers 15 residues. J gave up 5 bases and V 6 bases, and 8 bases lay outside the gene matches. The V gene's germline CDR1 is DFQATT and CDR2 SNEGSKA (reference sequence). The TCRbeta library was prepared with unique molecular identifiers. TCRdb re-called the PCR reads through MiXCR, storing one row per CDR3 protein. The data contain hundreds of thousands of distinct CDR3 sequences, under 15% of them singletons. Sample: PBMCs, mostly from graft donor cells, taken 360 days after TCRalphabeta/CD19-depleted stem cell transplant. The TCR comes from a male patient between 5 and 17 years old who had a stem cell transplant for acute myeloid leukemia, so the T cells may come from the graft donor. The V call is TRBV20-1, the J call TRBJ2-3; 13 nucleotides align to TRBD2. CDR3 coding DNA: TGCAGTGCCCGACTAGCGGGAGGACTGGAAGATACGCAGTATTTT. Its translation is CSARLAGGLEDTQYF.